This entry lists 3 T cell receptor beta chains sequenced from one sample in a study of blood T cell repertoires in COVID-19 (dated by TCRdb to between 2020 and 2021). Libraries came from the immunoSEQ multiplex PCR assay. Not all clones reach the TCRdb copy of this immuneACCESS table, which keeps in-frame sequences only. Checked studies attribute under half of the gap to unresolved V genes and leave the rest unexplained. The sample data list more than 150,000 clones, and approximately 86% of these were observed just once. Approximately 9.4% of the sample is in the top ten clones. Sequenced input: peripheral blood. The source is a woman of 80 years or more with acute or convalescent COVID-19.

This clone came up once. The rearrangement uses TRBV27 and TRBJ2-3; D is undetermined. V lost 6 bases and J 0 bases, leaving 31 bases between the germline ends. Germline V gene data show CDR1 as MNHEY and CDR2 as SMNVEV (reference sequence). CDR3 length: 21 amino acids. In DNA, the CDR3 is TGTGCCAGCAGGCCCTTGGGTGTAGATTTTAGCCCGTCCGCTAGCACAGATACGCAGTATTTT. Encoded protein: CASRPLGVDFSPSASTDTQYF.

This clone has only a few counts. The J gene is TRBJ2-2, the V gene TRBV6-1; tentatively, D is TRBD1 (5 bases). Germline CDR1 MNHNS, CDR2 SASEGT. The CDR3 totals 16 residues. The germline V and J ends were trimmed by 0 bases and 4 bases, with 12 bases remaining between them. The CDR3 loop reads CASSEAHTGLTGELFF. The CDR3 DNA follows: TGTGCCAGCAGTGAAGCTCACACAGGCCTCACCGGGGAGCTGTTTTTT.

This sequence joins TRBV27 and TRBJ2-7, with D perhaps TRBD1 (5 bases). Trimming took 3 bases from V and 6 from J, leaving 12 bases between them. The CDR3 sequence is 13 residues long. Germline values: CDR1 MNHEY, CDR2 SMNVEV (reference sequence). The CDR3 is CASSFSTGREQYF. CDR3 coding DNA: TGTGCCAGCAGTTTTTCTACAGGTCGCGAGCAGTACTTC.